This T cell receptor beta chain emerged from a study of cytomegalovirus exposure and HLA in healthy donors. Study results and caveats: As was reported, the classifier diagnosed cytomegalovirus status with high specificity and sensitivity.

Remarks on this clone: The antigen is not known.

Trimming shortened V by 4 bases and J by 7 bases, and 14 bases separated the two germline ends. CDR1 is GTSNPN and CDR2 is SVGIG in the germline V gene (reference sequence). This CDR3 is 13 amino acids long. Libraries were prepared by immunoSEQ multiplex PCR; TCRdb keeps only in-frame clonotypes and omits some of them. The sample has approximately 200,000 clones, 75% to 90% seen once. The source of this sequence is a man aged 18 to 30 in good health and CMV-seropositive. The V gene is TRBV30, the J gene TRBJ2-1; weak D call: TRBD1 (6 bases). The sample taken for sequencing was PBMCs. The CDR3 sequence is CAWIQGSGNEQFF. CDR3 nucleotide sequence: TGTGCCTGGATACAGGGATCAGGGAATGAGCAGTTCTTC. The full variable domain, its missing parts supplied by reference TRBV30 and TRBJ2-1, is SQTIHQWPATLVQPVGSPLSLECTVEGTSNPNLYWYRQAAGRGLQLLFYSVGIGQISSEVPQNLSASRPQDRQFILSSKKLLLSDSGFYLCAWIQGSGNEQFFGPGTRLTVL.